This T cell receptor beta chain was identified in a study of OX40 agonist ivuxolimab in advanced cancers. The CDR3 consists of 15 residues. In germline, CDR1 is KGHSH, CDR2 LQKENI. V shed 5 bases and J shed 4 bases, with 17 bases lying between them. Using immunoSEQ multiplex PCR, the repertoire was profiled, and TCRdb retains in-frame clones only, with some absent. The table has 65,000 to 80,000 clones, approximately 88% seen once. The chain has TRBV18 and TRBJ2-5, with a possible D match to TRBD2 (6 bases). The source was CD4+ or CD8+ T cells sorted from blood, collected in a trial of the OX40 agonist ivuxolimab. The sequence derives from an adult with an advanced solid tumor such as melanoma, head and neck, liver or kidney cancer. The CDR3 DNA reads as TGTGCCAGCTCAAGGGCTAGCGATCCCCTAGAGACCCAGTACTTC. It specifies CASSRASDPLETQYF.